These T cell receptor beta chains were read from a single sample in a study of control samples from healthy donors and cancer patients. Here immunoSEQ multiplex PCR was the method, and the copy in TCRdb shows in-frame clones only, minus some. Here the sample spans 60,000 to 75,000 clones, 83% being singletons. What was sequenced was blood. Every receptor here comes from a man in his sixties in good health. Each CDR3 is given with its conserved first and last residue. D genes are given only for firm matches. Size is stated for part of the rows, as once, few or many counts, or as a class when the clone is expanded.

cdr3_aa,cdr3_nt,d_call,j_call,v_call,clone_size
CASSAGRNYGYTF,TGTGCCAGCAGCGCAGGGCGTAACTATGGCTACACCTTC,-,TRBJ1-2,TRBV9,-
CASSLASGRSEQYF,TGTGCCAGCAGCTTAGCTAGCGGGAGATCGGAGCAGTACTTC,TRBD2,TRBJ2-7,TRBV7-2,-
CASSPGRRGNTGELFF,TGCGCCAGCAGCCCGGGACGCCGGGGGAACACCGGGGAGCTGTTTTTT,-,TRBJ2-2,TRBV4-3,-
CASSEEGTSGYEQYF,TGTGCCAGCAGCGAGGAAGGGACTAGCGGCTACGAGCAGTACTTC,TRBD2,TRBJ2-7,TRBV9,-
CASSSGLAELWKTQYF,TGTGCCAGCAGTTCGGGACTAGCGGAGCTATGGAAGACCCAGTACTTC,TRBD2,TRBJ2-5,TRBV6-6,few
CASSADRDQETQYF,TGTGCCAGCAGCGCAGACAGGGACCAAGAGACCCAGTACTTC,TRBD1,TRBJ2-5,TRBV9,once
CASSIWTGTYNEQFF,TGTGCCAGCAGTATCTGGACAGGGACGTACAATGAGCAGTTCTTC,TRBD1,TRBJ2-1,TRBV27,medium-sized
CASSEARSSRSGANVLTF,TGTGCCAGCAGTGAAGCTAGGTCTTCGCGGTCTGGGGCCAACGTCCTGACTTTC,-,TRBJ2-6,TRBV6-1,-
CASSYLGSGANYGYTF,TGTGCCAGCAGCTACCTCGGTTCAGGGGCTAACTATGGCTACACCTTC,-,TRBJ1-2,TRBV7-8,-
CASSRTRQGNSYEQFF,TGTGCCAGCAGTCGTACGAGACAGGGCAACAGCTATGAGCAGTTCTTC,TRBD1,TRBJ2-1,TRBV27,-
CASSQDSGRDTQYF,TGCGCCAGCAGCCAAGATAGCGGGAGGGATACGCAGTATTTT,TRBD2,TRBJ2-3,TRBV4-3,-
CASSYTNEKLFF,TGTGCCAGCAGCTACACGAATGAAAAACTGTTTTTT,-,TRBJ1-4,TRBV5-5,-
CASSFRILAEQRRPEAFF,TGTGCCAGCAGCTTTCGCATATTGGCAGAACAGAGGAGACCGGAAGCTTTCTTT,-,TRBJ1-1,TRBV5-5,-
CASIRRGFGDEQFF,TGTGCCAGCATCCGTCGGGGGTTTGGAGATGAGCAGTTCTTC,-,TRBJ2-1,TRBV28,-
CASSKTDGANVLTF,TGTGCCAGCAGTAAGACAGACGGGGCCAACGTCCTGACTTTC,-,TRBJ2-6,TRBV6-4,-
CSASVGMGAHGYTF,TGCAGTGCTAGTGTGGGGATGGGAGCGCATGGCTACACCTTC,-,TRBJ1-2,TRBV20-1,-
CASSLYPSTSGDNEQFF,TGCGCCAGCAGCTTGTACCCTAGTACTAGCGGGGACAATGAGCAGTTCTTC,TRBD2,TRBJ2-1,TRBV5-1,-
CASPVDEGADSYEQYF,TGTGCCAGCCCCGTTGACGAGGGGGCTGATTCCTACGAGCAGTACTTC,TRBD1,TRBJ2-7,TRBV7-3,few
CASSHLGEPQETQYF,TGTGCCAGCAGCCATCTTGGGGAGCCGCAAGAGACCCAGTACTTC,-,TRBJ2-5,TRBV9,-
CASSEEQTDTQYF,TGTGCCAGCAGCGAGGAGCAAACAGATACGCAGTATTTT,-,TRBJ2-3,TRBV9,-
CASSSRDRGYLGEKLFF,TGTGCCAGTAGTTCGCGGGACAGGGGATATCTTGGTGAAAAACTGTTTTTT,TRBD1,TRBJ1-4,TRBV19,-
CASRAEGSSYEQYF,TGTGCCAGCAGAGCGGAGGGGAGCTCCTACGAGCAGTACTTC,-,TRBJ2-7,TRBV28,-
CASSLGLRENGYTF,TGCGCCAGCAGCTTGGGGCTGAGGGAGAATGGCTACACCTTC,-,TRBJ1-2,TRBV5-1,-
CASTLGGETQYF,TGTGCCAGCACCCTGGGCGGGGAGACCCAGTACTTC,-,TRBJ2-5,TRBV12-3/TRBV12-4,-
CASSPPETGELFF,TGTGCCAGCTCACCACCCGAAACCGGGGAGCTGTTTTTT,-,TRBJ2-2,TRBV18,-
CASRPGDTDTQYF,TGTGCCAGCAGGCCGGGGGACACAGATACGCAGTATTTT,-,TRBJ2-3,TRBV12-3/TRBV12-4,-
CASSEAGQAQETQYF,TGTGCCAGCAGTGAAGCCGGACAGGCCCAAGAGACCCAGTACTTC,TRBD1,TRBJ2-5,TRBV6-1,-
CASRSGGGLGYTF,TGTGCCAGCAGATCCGGGGGAGGGCTTGGCTACACCTTC,-,TRBJ1-2,TRBV27,-
CASTSDPNSNQPQHF,TGCGCCAGCACCTCAGACCCTAATAGCAATCAGCCCCAGCATTTT,-,TRBJ1-5,TRBV5-1,-
CASSYQGTYKETQYF,TGTGCCAGCAGTTATCAGGGGACATACAAAGAGACCCAGTACTTC,-,TRBJ2-5,TRBV28,-
CASSLGPGGYTF,TGTGCCAGCAGTTTGGGTCCAGGGGGCTACACCTTC,-,TRBJ1-2,TRBV28,-
CSVEFRTGVLQEQYF,TGCAGCGTTGAATTTCGGACAGGGGTTCTACAAGAGCAGTACTTC,TRBD1,TRBJ2-7,TRBV29-1,once
CATRPAAYNEQFF,TGTGCCACCCGACCCGCGGCCTACAATGAGCAGTTCTTC,-,TRBJ2-1,TRBV7-2,once
CASSAPGQLGSETQYF,TGTGCCAGCAGCGCCCCTGGACAGCTAGGATCAGAGACCCAGTACTTC,-,TRBJ2-5,TRBV3-1/TRBV3-2,-
CASGNPYEQYF,TGTGCCAGCGGCAACCCCTACGAGCAGTACTTC,-,TRBJ2-7,TRBV5-5,-
CASSIDPSGRNTGELFF,TGTGCCAGTAGTATCGACCCTAGCGGGAGAAACACCGGGGAGCTGTTTTTT,TRBD2,TRBJ2-2,TRBV19,-
CASSYLTGRGEQFF,TGTGCCAGCAGTTACCTAACAGGTCGGGGGGAGCAGTTCTTC,-,TRBJ2-1,TRBV6-2/TRBV6-3,-
CASSEQGYNSPLHF,TGTGCCAGCAGCGAACAGGGATATAATTCACCCCTCCACTTT,-,TRBJ1-6,TRBV9,-
CATSRTSGYYNEQFF,TGTGCCACCAGCAGGACTAGCGGTTACTACAATGAGCAGTTCTTC,TRBD2,TRBJ2-1,TRBV15,-
CASESNSGSSYNEQFF,TGTGCCAGCGAATCTAATAGCGGGAGCTCCTACAATGAGCAGTTCTTC,TRBD2,TRBJ2-1,TRBV28,-
CASSRGGGAGGRYEQFF,TGCGCCAGCAGCCGAGGGGGAGGAGCGGGAGGTAGATATGAGCAGTTCTTC,TRBD2,TRBJ2-1,TRBV4-3,few
CAIRTDRGSYEQYF,TGTGCCATCAGGACGGACAGGGGGTCTTACGAGCAGTACTTC,TRBD1,TRBJ2-7,TRBV10-3,-
CSAGAPDTQYF,TGCAGTGCCGGGGCGCCAGATACGCAGTATTTT,-,TRBJ2-3,TRBV20-1,few
CASSLSPRGRANEKLFF,TGTGCCAGCAGTTTATCCCCACGGGGCAGGGCTAATGAAAAACTGTTTTTT,-,TRBJ1-4,TRBV27,once
CASRIAGQEPGETQYF,TGTGCCAGCAGGATCGCGGGACAGGAGCCCGGTGAGACCCAGTACTTC,TRBD1,TRBJ2-5,TRBV5-5,-
CATSRGGKEETQYF,TGTGCCACCAGCAGAGGGGGGAAAGAAGAGACCCAGTACTTC,-,TRBJ2-5,TRBV15,-
CATARDSNQPQHF,TGTGCCACCGCGAGGGATAGCAATCAGCCCCAGCATTTT,-,TRBJ1-5,TRBV28,-
CASSSGLVSNQPQHF,TGTGCCAGCAGTTCAGGACTGGTTAGCAATCAGCCCCAGCATTTT,-,TRBJ1-5,TRBV6-2/TRBV6-3,-
CASSPGLVIREQYF,TGCGCCAGCAGCCCGGGACTTGTAATACGGGAGCAGTACTTC,-,TRBJ2-7,TRBV5-1,few
CSVVSTPYPANTEAFF,TGCAGCGTCGTATCGACCCCCTACCCAGCGAACACTGAAGCTTTCTTT,-,TRBJ1-1,TRBV29-1,-
CSVKREWNNEQFF,TGCAGCGTTAAGCGGGAGTGGAACAATGAGCAGTTCTTC,TRBD2,TRBJ2-1,TRBV29-1,-
CASRDPGTVASPLHF,TGCGCCAGCAGGGACCCCGGGACAGTTGCTTCACCCCTCCACTTT,TRBD1,TRBJ1-6,TRBV10-2,-